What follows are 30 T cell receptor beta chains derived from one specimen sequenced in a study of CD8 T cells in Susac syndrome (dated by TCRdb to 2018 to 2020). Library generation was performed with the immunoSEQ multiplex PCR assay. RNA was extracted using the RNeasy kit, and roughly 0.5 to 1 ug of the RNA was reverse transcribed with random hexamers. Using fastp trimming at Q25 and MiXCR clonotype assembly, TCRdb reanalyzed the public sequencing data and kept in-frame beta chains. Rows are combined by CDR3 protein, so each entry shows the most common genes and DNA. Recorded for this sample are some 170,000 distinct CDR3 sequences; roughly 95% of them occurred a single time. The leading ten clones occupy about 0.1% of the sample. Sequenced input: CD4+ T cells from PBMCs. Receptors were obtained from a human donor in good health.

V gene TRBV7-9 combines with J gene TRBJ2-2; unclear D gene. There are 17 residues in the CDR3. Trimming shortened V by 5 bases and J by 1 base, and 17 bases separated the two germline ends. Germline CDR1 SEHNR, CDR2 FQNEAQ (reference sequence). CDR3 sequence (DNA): TGTGCCAGCAGCAGACGGTTTCTGGGCGTGAACACCGGGGAGCTGTTTTTT. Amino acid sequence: CASSRRFLGVNTGELFF.

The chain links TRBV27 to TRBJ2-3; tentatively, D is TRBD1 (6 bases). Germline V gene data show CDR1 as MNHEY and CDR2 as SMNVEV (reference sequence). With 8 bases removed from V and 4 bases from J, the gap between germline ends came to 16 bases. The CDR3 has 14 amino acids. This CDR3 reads CASHEGTSPDTQYF. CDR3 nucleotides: TGTGCCAGCCACGAGGGGACAAGCCCAGATACGCAGTATTTT.

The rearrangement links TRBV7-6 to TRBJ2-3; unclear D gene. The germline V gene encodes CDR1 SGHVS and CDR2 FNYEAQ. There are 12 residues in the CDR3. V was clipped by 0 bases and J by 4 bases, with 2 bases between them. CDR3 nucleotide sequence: TGTGCCAGCAGCTTAGCCTCAGATACGCAGTATTTT. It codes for CASSLASDTQYF. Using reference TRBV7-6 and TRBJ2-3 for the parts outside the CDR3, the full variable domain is GAGVSQSPRYKVTKRGQDVALRCDPISGHVSLYWYRQALGQGPEFLTYFNYEAQQDKSGLPNDRFSAERPEGSISTLTIQRTEQRDSAMYRCASSLASDTQYFGPGTRLTVL.

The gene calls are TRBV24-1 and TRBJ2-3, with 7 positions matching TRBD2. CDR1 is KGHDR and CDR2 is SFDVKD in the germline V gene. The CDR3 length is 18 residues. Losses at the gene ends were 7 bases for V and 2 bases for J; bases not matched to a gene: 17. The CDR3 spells CATSPGLTSAMATDTQYF. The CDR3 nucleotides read TGTGCCACCAGCCCGGGACTAACCTCCGCCATGGCCACAGATACGCAGTATTTT.

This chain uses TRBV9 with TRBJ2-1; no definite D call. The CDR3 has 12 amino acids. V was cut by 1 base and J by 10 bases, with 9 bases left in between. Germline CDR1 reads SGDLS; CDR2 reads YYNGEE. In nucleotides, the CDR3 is TGTGCCAGCAGCGTACAATCCGGGGAGCAGTTCTTC. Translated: CASSVQSGEQFF. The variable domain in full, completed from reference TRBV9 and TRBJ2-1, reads DSGVTQTPKHLITATGQRVTLRCSPRSGDLSVYWYQQSLDQGLQFLIQYYNGEERAKGNILERFSAQQFPDLHSELNLSSLELGDSALYFCASSVQSGEQFFGPGTRLTVL.

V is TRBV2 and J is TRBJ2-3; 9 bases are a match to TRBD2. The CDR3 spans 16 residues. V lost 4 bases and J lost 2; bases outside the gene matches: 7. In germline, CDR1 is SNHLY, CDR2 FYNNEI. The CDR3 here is CASSGRTSDYTDTQYF. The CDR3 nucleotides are TGTGCCAGCAGTGGGCGGACTAGCGATTACACAGATACGCAGTATTTT.

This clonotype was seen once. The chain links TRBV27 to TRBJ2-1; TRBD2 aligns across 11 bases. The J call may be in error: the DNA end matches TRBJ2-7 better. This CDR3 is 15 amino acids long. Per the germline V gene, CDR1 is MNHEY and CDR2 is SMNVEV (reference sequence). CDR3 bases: TGTGCCAGCAGCCAGACTAGCGGGACCCTCTACGAGCAGTACTTC. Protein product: CASSQTSGTLYEQYF.

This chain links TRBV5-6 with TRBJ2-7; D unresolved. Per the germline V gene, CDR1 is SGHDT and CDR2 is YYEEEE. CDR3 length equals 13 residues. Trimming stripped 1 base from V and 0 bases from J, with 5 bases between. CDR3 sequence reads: CASSLPSSYEQYF. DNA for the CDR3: TGTGCCAGCAGCTTGCCGAGCTCCTACGAGCAGTACTTC.

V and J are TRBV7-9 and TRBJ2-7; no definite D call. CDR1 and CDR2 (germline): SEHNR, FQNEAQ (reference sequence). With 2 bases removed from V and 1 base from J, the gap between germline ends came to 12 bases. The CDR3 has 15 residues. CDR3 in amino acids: CASSLLGMESYEQYF. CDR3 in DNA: TGTGCCAGCAGCTTACTAGGGATGGAATCCTACGAGCAGTACTTC. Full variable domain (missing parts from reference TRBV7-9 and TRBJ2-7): DTGVSQNPRHKITKRGQNVTFRCDPISEHNRLYWYRQTLGQGPEFLTYFQNEAQLEKSRLLSDRFSAERPKGSFSTLEIQRTEQGDSAMYLCASSLLGMESYEQYFGPGTRLTVT.

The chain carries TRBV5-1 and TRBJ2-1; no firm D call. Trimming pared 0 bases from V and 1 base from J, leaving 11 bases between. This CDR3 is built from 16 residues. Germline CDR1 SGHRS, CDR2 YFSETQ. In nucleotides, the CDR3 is TGCGCCAGCAGCTTGGAGGCACCATTTTCCTACAATGAGCAGTTCTTC. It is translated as CASSLEAPFSYNEQFF.

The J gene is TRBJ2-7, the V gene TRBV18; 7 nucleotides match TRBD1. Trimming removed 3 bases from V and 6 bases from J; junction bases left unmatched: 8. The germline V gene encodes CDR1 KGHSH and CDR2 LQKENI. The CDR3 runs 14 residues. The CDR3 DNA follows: TGTGCCAGCTCACCCAGGGGGATTGGGTTCGAGCAGTACTTC. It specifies CASSPRGIGFEQYF.

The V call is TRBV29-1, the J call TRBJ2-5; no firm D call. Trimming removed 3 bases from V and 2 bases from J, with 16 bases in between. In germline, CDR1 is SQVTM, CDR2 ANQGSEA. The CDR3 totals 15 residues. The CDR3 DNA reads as TGCAGCGTTGACAGAATCGTCTCCACTCAAGAGACCCAGTACTTC. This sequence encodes CSVDRIVSTQETQYF.

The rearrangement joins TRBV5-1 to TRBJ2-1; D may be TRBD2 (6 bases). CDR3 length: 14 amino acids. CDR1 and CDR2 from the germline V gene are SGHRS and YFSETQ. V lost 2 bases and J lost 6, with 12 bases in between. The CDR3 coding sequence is TGCGCCAGCAGCTTCACCGGGACTTCCAATGAGCAGTTCTTC. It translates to CASSFTGTSNEQFF.

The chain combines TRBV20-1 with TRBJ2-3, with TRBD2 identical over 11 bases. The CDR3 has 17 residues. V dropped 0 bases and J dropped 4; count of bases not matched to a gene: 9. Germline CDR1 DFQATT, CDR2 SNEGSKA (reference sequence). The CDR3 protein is CSARDFKTSGSSDTQYF. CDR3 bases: TGCAGTGCTAGAGATTTCAAAACTAGCGGGAGCTCAGATACGCAGTATTTT.

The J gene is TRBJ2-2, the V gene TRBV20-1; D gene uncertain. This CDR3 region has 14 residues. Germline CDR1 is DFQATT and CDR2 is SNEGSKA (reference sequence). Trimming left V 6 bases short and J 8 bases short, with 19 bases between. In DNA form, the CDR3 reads TGCAGTGCCGCCTCCGGCGGAGAGATTGGGGAGCTGTTTTTT. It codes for CSAASGGEIGELFF.

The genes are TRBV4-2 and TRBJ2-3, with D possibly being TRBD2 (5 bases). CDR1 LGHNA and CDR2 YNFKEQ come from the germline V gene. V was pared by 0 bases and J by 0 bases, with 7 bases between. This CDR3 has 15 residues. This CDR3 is CASSQERTSTDTQYF. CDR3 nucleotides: TGTGCCAGCAGCCAAGAGAGGACTAGCACAGATACGCAGTATTTT.

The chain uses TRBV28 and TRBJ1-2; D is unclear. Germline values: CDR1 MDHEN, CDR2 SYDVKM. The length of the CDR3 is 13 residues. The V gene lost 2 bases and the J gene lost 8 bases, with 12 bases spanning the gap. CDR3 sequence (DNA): TGTGCCAGCAGTTTAGTGCAGGATGGAGGCTACACCTTC. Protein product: CASSLVQDGGYTF.

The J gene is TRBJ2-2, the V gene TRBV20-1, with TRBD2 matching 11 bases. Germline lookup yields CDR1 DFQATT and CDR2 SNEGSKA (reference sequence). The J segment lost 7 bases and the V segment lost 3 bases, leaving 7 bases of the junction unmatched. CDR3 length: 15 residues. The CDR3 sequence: CSASFLAGGDGELFF. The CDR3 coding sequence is TGCAGTGCTAGTTTTCTAGCGGGAGGTGACGGGGAGCTGTTTTTT.

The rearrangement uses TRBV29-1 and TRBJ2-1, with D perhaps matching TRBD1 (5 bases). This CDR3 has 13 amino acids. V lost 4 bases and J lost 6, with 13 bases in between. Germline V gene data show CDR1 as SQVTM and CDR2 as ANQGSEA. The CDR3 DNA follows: TGCAGCGTTGCAGAACCTAGGGGCAATGAGCAGTTCTTC. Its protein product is CSVAEPRGNEQFF.

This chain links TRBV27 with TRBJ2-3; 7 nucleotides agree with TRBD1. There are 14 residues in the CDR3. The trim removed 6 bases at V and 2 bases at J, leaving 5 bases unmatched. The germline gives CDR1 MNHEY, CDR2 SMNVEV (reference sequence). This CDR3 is CASSQTGVTDTQYF. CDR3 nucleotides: TGTGCCAGCAGCCAAACAGGGGTCACAGATACGCAGTATTTT.

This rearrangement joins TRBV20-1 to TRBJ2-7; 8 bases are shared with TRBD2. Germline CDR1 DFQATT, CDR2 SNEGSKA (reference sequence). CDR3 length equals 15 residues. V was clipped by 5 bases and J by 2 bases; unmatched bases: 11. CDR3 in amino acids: CSAPTGGRRPYEQYF. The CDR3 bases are TGCAGTGCTCCCACCGGCGGGAGGCGGCCCTACGAGCAGTACTTC.

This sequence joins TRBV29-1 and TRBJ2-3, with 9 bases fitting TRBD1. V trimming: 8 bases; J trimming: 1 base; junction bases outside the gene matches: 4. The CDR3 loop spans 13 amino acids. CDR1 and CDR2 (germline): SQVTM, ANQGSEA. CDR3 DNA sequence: TGCAGCTTGTGGACAGGGGGCACAGATACGCAGTATTTT. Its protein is CSLWTGGTDTQYF.

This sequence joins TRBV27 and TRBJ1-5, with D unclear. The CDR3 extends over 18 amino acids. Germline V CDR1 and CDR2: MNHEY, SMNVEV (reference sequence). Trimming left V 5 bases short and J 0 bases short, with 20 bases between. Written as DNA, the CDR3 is TGTGCCAGCAGTCGCCGGACCCGCCCGTCGGATAGCAATCAGCCCCAGCATTTT. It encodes CASSRRTRPSDSNQPQHF.

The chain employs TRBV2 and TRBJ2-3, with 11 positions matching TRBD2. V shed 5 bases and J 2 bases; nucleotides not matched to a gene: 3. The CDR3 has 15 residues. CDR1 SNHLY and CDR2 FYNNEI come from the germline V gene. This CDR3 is CASSTSGRITDTQYF. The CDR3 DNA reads TGTGCCAGCAGTACTAGCGGGAGAATCACAGATACGCAGTATTTT.

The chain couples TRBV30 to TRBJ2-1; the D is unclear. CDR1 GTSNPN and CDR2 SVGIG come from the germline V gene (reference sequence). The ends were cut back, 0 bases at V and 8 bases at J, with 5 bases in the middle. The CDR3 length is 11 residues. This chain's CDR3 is CAWSVSDEQFF. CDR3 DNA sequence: TGTGCCTGGAGTGTTTCGGATGAGCAGTTCTTC.

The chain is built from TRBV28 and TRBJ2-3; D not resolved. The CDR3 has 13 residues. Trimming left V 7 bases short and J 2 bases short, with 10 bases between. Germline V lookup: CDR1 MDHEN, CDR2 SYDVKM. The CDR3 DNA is TGTGCCAGCAAGGATTTGGCCACAGATACGCAGTATTTT. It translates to CASKDLATDTQYF.

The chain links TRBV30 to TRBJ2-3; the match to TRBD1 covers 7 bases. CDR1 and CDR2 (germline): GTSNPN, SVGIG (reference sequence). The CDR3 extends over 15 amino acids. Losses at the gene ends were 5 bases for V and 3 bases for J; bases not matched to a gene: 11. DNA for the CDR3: TGTGCCTGGGCCCGATACGGACAGGCGACAGATACGCAGTATTTT. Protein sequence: CAWARYGQATDTQYF.

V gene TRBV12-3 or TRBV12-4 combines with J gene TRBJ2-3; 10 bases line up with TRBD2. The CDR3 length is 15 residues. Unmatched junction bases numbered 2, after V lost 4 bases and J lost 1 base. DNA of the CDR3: TGTGCCAGCAGTTCGGGACTAGCGCGCACAGATACGCAGTATTTT. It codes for CASSSGLARTDTQYF.

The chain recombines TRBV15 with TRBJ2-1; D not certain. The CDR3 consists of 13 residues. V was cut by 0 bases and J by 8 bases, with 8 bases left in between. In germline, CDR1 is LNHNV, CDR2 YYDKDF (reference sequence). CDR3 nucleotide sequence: TGTGCCACCAGCAGAGATACGGGCCATGAGCAGTTCTTC. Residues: CATSRDTGHEQFF.

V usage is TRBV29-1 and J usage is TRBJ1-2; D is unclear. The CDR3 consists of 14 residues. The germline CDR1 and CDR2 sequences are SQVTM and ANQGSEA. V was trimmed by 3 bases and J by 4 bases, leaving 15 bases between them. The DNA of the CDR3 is TGCAGCGTTGAGTTCGGAGTGCCTCGCTATGGCTACACCTTC. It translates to CSVEFGVPRYGYTF.